Following are 25 T cell receptor beta chains from one sample sequenced in a study of vaccination and CD4 T cells after COVID-19. Treatment denoted: roughly 10-day PBMC culture with coronavirus spike peptide pools or control peptides (ViraFEST assay). Cultured CD4+ T cell DNA underwent sequencing with the Oncomine TCR Beta short-read assay. TCRdb re-analysed the PCR reads in MiXCR, keeping a single row per CDR3 protein. The sample lists about 25,000 distinct CDR3 sequences; 45% to 50% were seen once. These TCRs are of unknown antigen specificity. Material for sequencing was CD4+ T cells from blood, cultured in vitro. The receptors derive from a human donor who had recovered from COVID-19.

This chain connects TRBV6-2 or TRBV6-3 to TRBJ1-5; D is undetermined. Trimming left V 5 bases short and J 0 bases short, with 11 bases between. Per germline, CDR1 MNHEY and CDR2 SVGEGT. The CDR3 runs 15 residues. The CDR3 loop reads CASSQPGASNQPQHF. The CDR3 nucleotides read TGTGCCAGCAGTCAACCCGGCGCTAGCAATCAGCCCCAGCATTTT.

The genes are TRBV6-1 and TRBJ1-1; weak D call: TRBD1 (5 bases). V was pared by 4 bases and J by 0 bases, with 12 bases between. The CDR3 is 15 residues long. Germline lookup yields CDR1 MNHNS and CDR2 SASEGT. CDR3 loop: CASSAGIRMNTEAFF. The CDR3 DNA reads TGTGCCAGCAGTGCAGGGATCCGCATGAACACTGAAGCTTTCTTT.

In this sample, this clonotype turned up a few times. V and J are TRBV27 and TRBJ1-1, with D perhaps matching TRBD1 (5 bases). Germline V gene sequence: CDR1 MNHEY, CDR2 SMNVEV (reference sequence). Trimming took 6 bases from V and 5 from J, leaving 16 bases between them. The CDR3 has 14 amino acids. CDR3 amino acids: CASSPGRRMTEAFF. CDR3 bases: TGTGCCAGCAGCCCGGGACGGCGGATGACTGAAGCTTTCTTT.

This clonotype was counted a few times. The chain is built from TRBV11-3 and TRBJ2-1; D unresolved. V was trimmed by 0 bases and J by 0 bases, leaving 12 bases between them. CDR1 SGHNT and CDR2 YENEEA come from the germline V gene. The length of the CDR3 is 17 residues. The CDR3 protein is CASSLDHFWSSYNEQFF. CDR3 DNA sequence: TGTGCCAGCAGCTTAGATCATTTTTGGAGCTCCTACAATGAGCAGTTCTTC.

The rearrangement joins TRBV5-1 to TRBJ1-5; D ambiguous. In germline, CDR1 is SGHRS, CDR2 YFSETQ. This CDR3 has 15 residues. Trimming removed 4 bases from V and 9 bases from J, with 20 bases in between. CDR3 in amino acids: CASSPDSPMFGPQHF. Here the CDR3 DNA reads TGCGCCAGCAGCCCCGACTCCCCCATGTTCGGGCCCCAGCATTTT.

This clonotype was seen more than once but under ten times. This chain joins TRBV20-1 and TRBJ2-7; 12 bases fit TRBD2. V was pared by 7 bases and J by 4 bases, with 5 bases of the junction left unmatched. The germline V gene encodes CDR1 DFQATT and CDR2 SNEGSKA (reference sequence). The CDR3 is made up of 13 amino acids. CDR3 nucleotide sequence: TGCAGTGTCGGACTAGCGGGGAGATACGAGCAGTACTTC. Translated, it gives CSVGLAGRYEQYF.

The gene calls are TRBV19 and TRBJ1-5; D gene ambiguous. CDR3 length: 15 residues. V lost 6 bases and J 4 bases, leaving 16 bases between the germline ends. CDR1 LNHDA and CDR2 SQIVND come from the germline V gene (reference sequence). CDR3: CASRTLGLNNQPQHF. The CDR3 DNA reads TGTGCCAGTAGGACTCTTGGACTGAATAATCAGCCCCAGCATTTT.

This chain links TRBV4-3 with TRBJ2-1; 7 bases fit TRBD1. Germline assignment: CDR1 LGHNA and CDR2 YSLEER. The CDR3 length is 19 residues. V was clipped by 3 bases and J by 3 bases; unmatched bases: 17. CDR3 loop: CASSQGSYPGTEDYNEQFF. The DNA for the CDR3 is TGCGCCAGCAGCCAGGGATCGTACCCCGGGACAGAGGACTACAATGAGCAGTTCTTC.

In its sample, this clonotype was seen a few times. This chain uses TRBV7-9 with TRBJ1-1; no reliable D call. This CDR3 contains 11 residues. Germline CDR1 SEHNR, CDR2 FQNEAQ (reference sequence). V shed 4 bases and J shed 7 bases, with 7 bases lying between them. The chain's CDR3 is CASSSTIEAFF. DNA for the CDR3: TGTGCCAGCAGCTCGACCATTGAAGCTTTCTTT. Variable domain in full (rest from reference TRBV7-9 and TRBJ1-1): DTGVSQNPRHKITKRGQNVTFRCDPISEHNRLYWYRQTLGQGPEFLTYFQNEAQLEKSRLLSDRFSAERPKGSFSTLEIQRTEQGDSAMYLCASSSTIEAFFGQGTRLTVV.

This clonotype was seen a few times. V usage is TRBV6-5 and J usage is TRBJ1-3; 7 bases agree with TRBD1. Looked up from germline, CDR1 is MNHEY and CDR2 is SVGAGI. V lost 4 bases, J lost 2 bases, and 5 bases stayed unmatched. This CDR3 region has 15 residues. As DNA, the CDR3 is TGTGCCAGCAGTTTAACACAGGGGACTGGAAACACCATATATTTT. Its protein is CASSLTQGTGNTIYF.

This chain uses TRBV20-1 with TRBJ2-3; 9 bases are a match to TRBD2. Per the germline V gene, CDR1 is DFQATT and CDR2 is SNEGSKA (reference sequence). V trimming: 0 bases; J trimming: 2 bases; junction bases outside the gene matches: 6. This CDR3 has 16 amino acids. CDR3: CSARDASGTFTDTQYF. As DNA, the CDR3 is TGCAGTGCTAGAGACGCTAGCGGGACATTCACAGATACGCAGTATTTT.

CDR3 sequence reads: CATSKEGRGGTDTQYF. CDR3 DNA: TGTGCCACCAGCAAAGAGGGCCGGGGTGGCACAGATACGCAGTATTTT. The chain employs TRBV15 and TRBJ2-3; possible D gene TRBD2, 5 bases. V lost 4 bases, J lost 1 base, and 15 bases lay in between. Looked up from germline, CDR1 is LNHNV and CDR2 is YYDKDF (reference sequence). CDR3 length: 16 residues.

In its sample, this clonotype was seen a few times. V gene TRBV7-3 combines with J gene TRBJ1-3; D not certain. V gave up 4 bases and J gave up 3 bases, with 7 bases separating them. CDR1 and CDR2 from the germline V gene are SGHTA and FQGTGA. The CDR3 length is 13 residues. The CDR3 nucleotides are TGTGCCAGCAGCTCCTTTCATGGAAACACCATATATTTT. It encodes CASSSFHGNTIYF.

J is TRBJ2-7 and V is TRBV20-1; 11 bases line up with TRBD2. The germline gives CDR1 DFQATT, CDR2 SNEGSKA (reference sequence). The CDR3 is 13 amino acids. Losses at the gene ends were 7 bases for V and 1 base for J; bases not matched to a gene: 3. The DNA for the CDR3 is TGCAGTGTCACTAGCGGGAGATCCTACGAGCAGTACTTC. It is translated as CSVTSGRSYEQYF.

The gene calls are TRBV3-1 and TRBJ2-7; D not certain. Germline CDR1 and CDR2: LGHDT and YNNKEL (reference sequence). This CDR3 has 13 amino acids. The V and J ends lost 1 base and 6 bases respectively, with 10 bases between them. Written as DNA, the CDR3 is TGTGCCAGCAGCCAAGGGATTAACCCCGAGCAGTACTTC. Protein product: CASSQGINPEQYF.

The chain recombines TRBV15 with TRBJ2-2; D not resolved. Germline values: CDR1 LNHNV, CDR2 YYDKDF (reference sequence). V dropped 1 base and J dropped 4 bases, with 16 bases sitting between them. The CDR3 is 17 residues long. CDR3 sequence (DNA): TGTGCCACCAGCAGAGGAAAGGGTATGAGTATCACCGGGGAGCTGTTTTTT. Amino acid sequence: CATSRGKGMSITGELFF.

V and J are TRBV20-1 and TRBJ2-3, with 13 bases identical to TRBD2. Germline loops: CDR1 DFQATT, CDR2 SNEGSKA (reference sequence). The CDR3 loop spans 12 amino acids. CDR3 DNA: TGCAGGGGGACTAGCGGGACAAATACGCAGTATTTT. Its translation: CRGTSGTNTQYF.

The sample holds a few counts of this clonotype. The chain links TRBV6-5 to TRBJ1-6; TRBD1 aligns across 7 bases. V was clipped by 1 base and J by 5 bases; unmatched bases: 11. Germline V lookup: CDR1 MNHEY, CDR2 SVGAGI. The CDR3 sequence is 18 residues long. The CDR3 DNA is TGTGCCAGCAGTTACTTAACCGGGACAGCCATAAATAATTCACCCCTCCACTTT. Protein product: CASSYLTGTAINNSPLHF.

This clonotype appeared a few times. CDR3 sequence (DNA): TGCAGTGCTAGACGCCCCGGCACTAGCGTTTACGAGCAGTACTTC. Its protein product is CSARRPGTSVYEQYF. The chain uses TRBV20-1 and TRBJ2-7; 7 nucleotides align to TRBD2. CDR3 length: 15 amino acids. V gave up 2 bases and J gave up 4 bases; unmatched junction bases: 11. Germline V gene lookup returns CDR1 DFQATT and CDR2 SNEGSKA (reference sequence).

The chain recombines TRBV14 with TRBJ1-2; possibly TRBD1 for D (5 bases). Germline V CDR1 and CDR2: SGHDN, FVKESK. The CDR3 contains 14 residues. Trimming took off 0 bases at V and 5 bases at J, with 10 bases between the two ends. The CDR3 protein is CASSQDRGRYGYTF. The CDR3 region has the DNA TGTGCCAGCAGCCAAGATCGGGGACGGTATGGCTACACCTTC. The variable domain in full, with the rest retrieved from reference TRBV14 and TRBJ1-2, is EAGVTQFPSHSVIEKGQTVTLRCDPISGHDNLYWYRRVMGKEIKFLLHFVKESKQDESGMPNNRFLAERTGGTYSTLKVQPAELEDSGVYFCASSQDRGRYGYTFGSGTRLTVV.

CDR3 nucleotide sequence: TGTGCCAGCAGCGGATTGGGACAGCGGACCTACGAGCAGTACTTC. Translating it yields CASSGLGQRTYEQYF. The J gene is TRBJ2-7, the V gene TRBV5-5; 7 nucleotides align to TRBD1. CDR3 length: 15 residues. The V and J ends lost 4 bases and 2 bases, in that order; junction bases with no gene match: 9. Germline CDR1 and CDR2: SGHKS and YYEKEE (reference sequence).

V usage is TRBV20-1 and J usage is TRBJ2-2, with 10 nucleotides matching TRBD1. CDR1 DFQATT and CDR2 SNEGSKA come from the germline V gene (reference sequence). V trimming: 6 bases; J trimming: 6 bases; junction bases outside the gene matches: 10. The CDR3 is 15 amino acids. In nucleotides, the CDR3 is TGCAGTGCAATGCTCGGGGGGACAGGGGCCGGGGAGCTGTTTTTT. It encodes CSAMLGGTGAGELFF.

Only a few counts were recorded for this clonotype. This chain joins TRBV20-1 and TRBJ1-6; D ambiguous. CDR3 size: 15 residues. The V end lost 5 bases, the J end lost 7 bases, and 18 bases lay between the germline ends. Germline V gene lookup returns CDR1 DFQATT and CDR2 SNEGSKA (reference sequence). The CDR3 here is CSALTLLDLNSPLHF. For the CDR3, the DNA is TGCAGTGCTCTCACCCTCTTGGACCTAAATTCACCCCTCCACTTT.

The chain combines TRBV21-1 with TRBJ2-7; no DNA check was done on the table's D call, TRBD1. TRBV21-1 is a pseudogene locus. This CDR3 is built from 11 residues. DNA of the CDR3: TGTGCCAGAACAGGGTTCCACGAGCAGTACTTC. Amino acid sequence: CARTGFHEQYF.

The rearrangement uses TRBV4-1 and TRBJ2-1; 13 bases match TRBD2. CDR1 MGHRA and CDR2 YSYEKL come from the germline V gene. The CDR3 is 15 residues long. V shed 11 bases and J 6 bases; nucleotides not matched to a gene: 10. For the CDR3, the DNA is TGCGCCTCCCGGGGGGGACTAGCGGGGTCCAATGAGCAGTTCTTC. Protein: CASRGGLAGSNEQFF.